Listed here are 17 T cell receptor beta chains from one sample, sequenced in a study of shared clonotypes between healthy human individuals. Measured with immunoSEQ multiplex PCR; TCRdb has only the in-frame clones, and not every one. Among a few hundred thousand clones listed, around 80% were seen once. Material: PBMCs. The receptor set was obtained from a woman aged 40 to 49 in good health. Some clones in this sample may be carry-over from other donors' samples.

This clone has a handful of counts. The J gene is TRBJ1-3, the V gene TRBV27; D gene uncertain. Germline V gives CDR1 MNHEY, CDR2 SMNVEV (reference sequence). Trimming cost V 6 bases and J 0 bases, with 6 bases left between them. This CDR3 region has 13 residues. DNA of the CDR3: TGTGCCAGCAGACCGAACTCTGGAAACACCATATATTTT. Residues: CASRPNSGNTIYF.

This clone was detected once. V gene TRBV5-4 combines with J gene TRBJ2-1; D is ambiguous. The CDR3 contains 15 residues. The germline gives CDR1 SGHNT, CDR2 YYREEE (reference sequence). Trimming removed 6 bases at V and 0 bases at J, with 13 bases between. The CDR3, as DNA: TGTGCCAGCACCGTGGGGTCGAGCTCCTACAATGAGCAGTTCTTC. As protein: CASTVGSSSYNEQFF.

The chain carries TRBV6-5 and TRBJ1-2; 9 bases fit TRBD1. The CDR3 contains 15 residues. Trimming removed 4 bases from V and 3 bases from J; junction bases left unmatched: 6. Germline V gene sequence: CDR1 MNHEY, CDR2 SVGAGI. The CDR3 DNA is TGTGCCAGCAGTTCCCCGGGACAGGGTCACTATGGCTACACCTTC. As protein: CASSSPGQGHYGYTF.

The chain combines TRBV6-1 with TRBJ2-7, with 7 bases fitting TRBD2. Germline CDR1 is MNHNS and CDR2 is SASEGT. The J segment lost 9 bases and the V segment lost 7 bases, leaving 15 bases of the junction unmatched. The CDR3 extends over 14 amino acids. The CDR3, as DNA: TGTGCCAGCACACCTGCGGGAGTATCCGATGGGCAGTACTTC. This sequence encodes CASTPAGVSDGQYF.

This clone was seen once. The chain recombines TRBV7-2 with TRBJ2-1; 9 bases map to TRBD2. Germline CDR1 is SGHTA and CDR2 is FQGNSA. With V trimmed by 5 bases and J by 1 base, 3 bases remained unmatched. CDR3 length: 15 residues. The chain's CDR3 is CASSPTSGSYNEQFF. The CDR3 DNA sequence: TGTGCCAGCAGCCCGACTAGCGGATCCTACAATGAGCAGTTCTTC.

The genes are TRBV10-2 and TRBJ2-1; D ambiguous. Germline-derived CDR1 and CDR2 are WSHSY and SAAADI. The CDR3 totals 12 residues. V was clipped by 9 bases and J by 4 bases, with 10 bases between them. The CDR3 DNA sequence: TGCGCCAGTGGAACGGTATACAATGAGCAGTTCTTC. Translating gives CASGTVYNEQFF.

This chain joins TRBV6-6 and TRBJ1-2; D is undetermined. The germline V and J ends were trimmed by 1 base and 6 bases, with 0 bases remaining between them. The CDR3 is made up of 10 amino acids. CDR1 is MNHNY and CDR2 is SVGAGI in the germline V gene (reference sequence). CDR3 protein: CASSYYGYTF. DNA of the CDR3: TGTGCCAGCAGTTACTATGGCTACACCTTC.

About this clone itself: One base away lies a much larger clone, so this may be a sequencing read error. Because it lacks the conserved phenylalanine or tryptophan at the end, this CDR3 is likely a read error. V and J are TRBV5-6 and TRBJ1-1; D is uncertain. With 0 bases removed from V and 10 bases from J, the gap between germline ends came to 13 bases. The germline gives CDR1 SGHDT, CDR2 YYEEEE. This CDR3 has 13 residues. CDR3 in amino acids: CASSLGPGRVAFL. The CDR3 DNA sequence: TGTGCCAGCAGCTTGGGACCCGGACGTGTAGCTTTCCTT.

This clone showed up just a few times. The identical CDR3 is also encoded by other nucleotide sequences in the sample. CDR3 nucleotide sequence: TGTGCCAGCAGTGGGACTAGCGGTTACAATGAGCAGTTCTTC. Amino acid sequence: CASSGTSGYNEQFF. The chain has TRBV2 and TRBJ2-1, with 10 positions matching TRBD2. The V gene end was trimmed by 4 bases and the J gene end by 4 bases; junction bases not matched to a gene: 1. Germline CDR1 SNHLY, CDR2 FYNNEI. The CDR3 loop spans 14 amino acids.

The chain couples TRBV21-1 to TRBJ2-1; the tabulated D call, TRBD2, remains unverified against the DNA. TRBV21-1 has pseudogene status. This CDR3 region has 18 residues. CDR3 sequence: CASSQPQEREGRYNEQFF. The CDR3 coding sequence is TGTGCCAGCAGCCAACCTCAAGAACGGGAGGGCCGCTACAATGAGCAGTTCTTC.

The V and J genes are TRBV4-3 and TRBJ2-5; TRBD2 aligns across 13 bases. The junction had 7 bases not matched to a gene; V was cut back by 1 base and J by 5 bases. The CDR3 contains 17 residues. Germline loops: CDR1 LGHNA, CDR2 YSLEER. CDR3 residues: CASSQVQGLAGQETQYF. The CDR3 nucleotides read TGCGCCAGCAGCCAAGTGCAGGGACTAGCGGGACAGGAGACCCAGTACTTC.

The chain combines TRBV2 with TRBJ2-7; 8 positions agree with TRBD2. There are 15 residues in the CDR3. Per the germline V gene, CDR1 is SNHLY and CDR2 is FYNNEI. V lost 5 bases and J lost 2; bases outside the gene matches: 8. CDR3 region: CASSRQTSATYEQYF. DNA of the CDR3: TGTGCCAGCAGTCGACAGACTAGCGCTACCTACGAGCAGTACTTC. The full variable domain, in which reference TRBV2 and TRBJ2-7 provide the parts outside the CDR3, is EPEVTQTPSHQVTQMGQEVILRCVPISNHLYFYWYRQILGQKVEFLVSFYNNEISEKSEIFDDQFSVERPDGSNFTLKIRSTKLEDSAMYFCASSRQTSATYEQYFGPGTRLTVT.

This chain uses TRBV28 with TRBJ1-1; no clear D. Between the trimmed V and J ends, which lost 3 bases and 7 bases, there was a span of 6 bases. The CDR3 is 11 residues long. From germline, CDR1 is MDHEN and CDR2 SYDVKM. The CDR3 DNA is TGTGCCAGCAGTTTTAGAAGTGAAGCTTTCTTT. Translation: CASSFRSEAFF.

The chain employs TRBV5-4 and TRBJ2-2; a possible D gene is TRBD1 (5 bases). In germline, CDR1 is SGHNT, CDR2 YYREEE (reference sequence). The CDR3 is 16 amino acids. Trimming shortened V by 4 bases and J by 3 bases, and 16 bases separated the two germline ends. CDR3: CASSRLTARDTGELFF. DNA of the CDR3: TGTGCCAGCAGCCGCCTAACAGCCAGGGACACCGGGGAGCTGTTTTTT.

The CDR3 coding sequence is TGTGCCGGGGCCGGGGAGGGTACCTACAATGAGCAGTTCTTC. Translated, it gives CAGAGEGTYNEQFF. The rearrangement joins TRBV6-6 to TRBJ2-1; 7 bases match TRBD2. CDR1 is MNHNY, CDR2 SVGAGI, per germline (reference sequence). Losses at the gene ends were 11 bases for V and 2 bases for J; bases not matched to a gene: 9. The CDR3 is made up of 14 amino acids.

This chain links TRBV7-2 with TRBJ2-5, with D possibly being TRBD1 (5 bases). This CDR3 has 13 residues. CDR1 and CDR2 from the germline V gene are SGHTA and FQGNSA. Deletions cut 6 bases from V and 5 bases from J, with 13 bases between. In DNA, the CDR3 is TGTGCCAGCAGGGATACAGGTGGGGAGACCCAGTACTTC. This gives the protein CASRDTGGETQYF.

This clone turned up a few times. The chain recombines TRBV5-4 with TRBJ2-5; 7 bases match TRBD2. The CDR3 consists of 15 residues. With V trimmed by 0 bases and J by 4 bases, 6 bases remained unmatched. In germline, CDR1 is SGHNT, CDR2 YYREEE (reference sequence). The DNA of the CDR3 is TGTGCCAGCAGCTTGGGCGGGAGTAAGGCAGAGACCCAGTACTTC. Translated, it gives CASSLGGSKAETQYF.